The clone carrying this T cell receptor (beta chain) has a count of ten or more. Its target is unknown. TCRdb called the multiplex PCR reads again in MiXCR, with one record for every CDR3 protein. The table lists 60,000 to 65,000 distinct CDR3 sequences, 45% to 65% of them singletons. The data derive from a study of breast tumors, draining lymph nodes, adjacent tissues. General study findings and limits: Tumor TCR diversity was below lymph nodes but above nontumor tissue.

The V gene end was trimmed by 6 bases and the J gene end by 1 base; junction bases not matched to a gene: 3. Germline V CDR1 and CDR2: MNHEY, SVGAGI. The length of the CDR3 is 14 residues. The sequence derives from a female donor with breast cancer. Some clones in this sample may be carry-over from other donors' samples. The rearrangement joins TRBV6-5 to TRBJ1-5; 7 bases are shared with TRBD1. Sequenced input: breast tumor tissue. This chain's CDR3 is CASSLGQSNQPQHF. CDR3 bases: TGTGCCAGCAGCCTGGGACAGAGCAATCAGCCCCAGCATTTT.